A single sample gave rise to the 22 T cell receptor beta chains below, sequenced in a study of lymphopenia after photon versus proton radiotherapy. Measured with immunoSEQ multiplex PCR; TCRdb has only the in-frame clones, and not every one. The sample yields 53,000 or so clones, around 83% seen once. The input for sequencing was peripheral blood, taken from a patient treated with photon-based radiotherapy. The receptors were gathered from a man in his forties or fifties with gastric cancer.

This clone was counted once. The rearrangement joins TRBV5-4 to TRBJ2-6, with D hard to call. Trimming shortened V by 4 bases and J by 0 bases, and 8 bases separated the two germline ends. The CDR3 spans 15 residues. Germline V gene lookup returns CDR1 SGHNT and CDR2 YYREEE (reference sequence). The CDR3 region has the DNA TGTGCCAGCAGCGTGGGTTTCTCTGGGGCCAACGTCCTGACTTTC. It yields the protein CASSVGFSGANVLTF.

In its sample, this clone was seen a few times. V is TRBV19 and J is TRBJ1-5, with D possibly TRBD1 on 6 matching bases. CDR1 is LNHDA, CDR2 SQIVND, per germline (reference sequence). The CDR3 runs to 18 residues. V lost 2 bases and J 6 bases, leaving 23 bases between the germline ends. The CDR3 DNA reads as TGTGCCAGTAGTATATCCCCCCAGGGGTTCGGGGATAGTCAGCCCCAGCATTTT. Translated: CASSISPQGFGDSQPQHF.

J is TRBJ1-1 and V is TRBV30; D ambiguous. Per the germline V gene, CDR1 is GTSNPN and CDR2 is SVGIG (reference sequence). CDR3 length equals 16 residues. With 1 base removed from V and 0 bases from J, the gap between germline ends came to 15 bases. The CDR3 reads CAWSASREVVNTEAFF. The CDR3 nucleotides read TGTGCCTGGAGTGCCTCCCGCGAGGTTGTGAACACTGAAGCTTTCTTT.

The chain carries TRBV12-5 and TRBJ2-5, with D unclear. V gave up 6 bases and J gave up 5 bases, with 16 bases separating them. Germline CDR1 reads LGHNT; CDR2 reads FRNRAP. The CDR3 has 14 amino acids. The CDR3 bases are TGTGCTAGTGGCCTAACCACGGCTGGGGAGACCCAGTACTTC. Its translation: CASGLTTAGETQYF.

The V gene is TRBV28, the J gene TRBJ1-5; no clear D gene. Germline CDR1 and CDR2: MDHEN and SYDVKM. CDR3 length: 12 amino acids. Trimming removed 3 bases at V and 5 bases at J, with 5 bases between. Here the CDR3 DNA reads TGTGCCAGCAGTTTGAGCCATCAGCCCCAGCATTTT. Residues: CASSLSHQPQHF. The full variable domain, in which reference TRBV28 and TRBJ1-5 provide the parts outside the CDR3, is DVKVTQSSRYLVKRTGEKVFLECVQDMDHENMFWYRQDPGLGLRLIYFSYDVKMKEKGDIPEGYSVSREKKERFSLILESASTNQTSMYLCASSLSHQPQHFGDGTRLSIL.

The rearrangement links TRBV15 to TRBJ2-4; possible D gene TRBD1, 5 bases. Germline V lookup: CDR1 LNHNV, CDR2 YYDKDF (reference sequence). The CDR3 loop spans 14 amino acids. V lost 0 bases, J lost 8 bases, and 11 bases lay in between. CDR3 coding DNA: TGTGCCACCAGCAGAGAGGGGCATGGGGACATTCAGTACTTC. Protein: CATSREGHGDIQYF. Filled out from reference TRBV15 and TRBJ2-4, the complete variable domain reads DAMVIQNPRYQVTQFGKPVTLSCSQTLNHNVMYWYQQKSSQAPKLLFHYYDKDFNNEADTPDNFQSRRPNTSFCFLDIRSPGLGDTAMYLCATSREGHGDIQYFGAGTRLSVL.

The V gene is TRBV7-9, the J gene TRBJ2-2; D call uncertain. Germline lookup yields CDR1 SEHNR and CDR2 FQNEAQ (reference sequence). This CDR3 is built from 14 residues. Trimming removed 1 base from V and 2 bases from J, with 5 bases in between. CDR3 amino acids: CASSLVGNTGELFF. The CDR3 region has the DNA TGTGCCAGCAGCTTAGTCGGAAACACCGGGGAGCTGTTTTTT.

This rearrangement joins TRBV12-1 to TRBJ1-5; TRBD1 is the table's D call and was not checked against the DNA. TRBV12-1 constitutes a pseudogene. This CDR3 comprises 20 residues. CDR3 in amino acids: CASSPNRSRDRGRSNQPQHF. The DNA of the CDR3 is TGTGCCAGCAGCCCTAATCGCAGCCGGGACAGGGGGCGAAGCAATCAGCCCCAGCATTTT.

The CDR3 DNA sequence: TGCGCCAGCAGCTTGGGGACAGGTCCCCCGACAGGCTACACCTTC. Its translation: CASSLGTGPPTGYTF. V is TRBV5-1 and J is TRBJ1-2; 7 bases agree with TRBD1. V lost 0 bases to trimming and J lost 8 bases; unmatched junction nucleotides: 10. This CDR3 has 15 residues. Per the germline V gene, CDR1 is SGHRS and CDR2 is YFSETQ. Full variable domain (rest looked up from reference TRBV5-1 and TRBJ1-2): KAGVTQTPRYLIKTRGQQVTLSCSPISGHRSVSWYQQTPGQGLQFLFEYFSETQRNKGNFPGRFSGRQFSNSRSEMNVSTLELGDSALYLCASSLGTGPPTGYTFGSGTRLTVV.

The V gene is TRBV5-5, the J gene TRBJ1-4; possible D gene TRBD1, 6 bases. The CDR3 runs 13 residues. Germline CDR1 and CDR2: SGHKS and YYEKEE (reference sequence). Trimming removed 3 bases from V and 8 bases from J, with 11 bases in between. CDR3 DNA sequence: TGTGCCAGCAGCTGGGCGGACAGCGAAAAACTGTTTTTT. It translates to CASSWADSEKLFF.

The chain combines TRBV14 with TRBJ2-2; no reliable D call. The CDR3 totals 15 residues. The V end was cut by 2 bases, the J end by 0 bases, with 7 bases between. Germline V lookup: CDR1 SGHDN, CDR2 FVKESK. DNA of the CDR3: TGTGCCAGCAGCCAAAACTTAGCGAACACCGGGGAGCTGTTTTTT. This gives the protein CASSQNLANTGELFF.

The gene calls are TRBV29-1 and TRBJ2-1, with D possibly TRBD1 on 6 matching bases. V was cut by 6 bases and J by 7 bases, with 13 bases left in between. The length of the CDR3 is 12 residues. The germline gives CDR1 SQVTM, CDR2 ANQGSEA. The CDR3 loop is CSVGTPYNEQFF. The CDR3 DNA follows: TGCAGCGTAGGGACACCTTATAATGAGCAGTTCTTC.

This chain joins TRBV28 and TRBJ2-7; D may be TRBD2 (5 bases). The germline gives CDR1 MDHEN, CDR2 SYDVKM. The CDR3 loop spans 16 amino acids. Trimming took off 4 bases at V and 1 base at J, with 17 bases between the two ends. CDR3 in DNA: TGTGCCAGCAGTTCCTACTTTAGCGCCCAATCCTACGAGCAGTACTTC. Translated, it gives CASSSYFSAQSYEQYF.

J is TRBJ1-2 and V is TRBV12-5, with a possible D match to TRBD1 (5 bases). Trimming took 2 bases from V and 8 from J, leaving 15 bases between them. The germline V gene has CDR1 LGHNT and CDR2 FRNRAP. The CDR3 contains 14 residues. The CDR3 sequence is CASGLLQGYGGYTF. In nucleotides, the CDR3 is TGTGCTAGTGGTTTGCTCCAGGGTTATGGGGGCTACACCTTC.

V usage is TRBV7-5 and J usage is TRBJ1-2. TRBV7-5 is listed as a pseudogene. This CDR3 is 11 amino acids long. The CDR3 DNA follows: TGTGTCAGAAGCTTAGCAGGTGGCTACACCTTC. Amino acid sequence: CVRSLAGGYTF.

The CDR3 bases are TGTGCCAGCAGTTACGAGGGAAAAGGCACAGATACGCAGTATTTT. Translation: CASSYEGKGTDTQYF. The genes are TRBV6-5 and TRBJ2-3; possible D gene TRBD2, 5 bases. Trimming left V 2 bases short and J 1 base short, with 10 bases between. The germline V gene has CDR1 MNHEY and CDR2 SVGAGI. This CDR3 is 15 amino acids long.

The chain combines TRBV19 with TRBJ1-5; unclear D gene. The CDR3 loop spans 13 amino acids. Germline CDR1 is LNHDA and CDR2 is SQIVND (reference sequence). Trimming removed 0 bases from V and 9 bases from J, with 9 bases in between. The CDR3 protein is CASSIEASGPQHF. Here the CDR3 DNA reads TGTGCCAGTAGTATAGAGGCGTCGGGGCCCCAGCATTTT.

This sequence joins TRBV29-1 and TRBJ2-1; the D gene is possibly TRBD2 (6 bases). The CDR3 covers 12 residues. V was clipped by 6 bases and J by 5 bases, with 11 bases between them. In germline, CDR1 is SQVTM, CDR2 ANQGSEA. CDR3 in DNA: TGCAGCGTGGGGTGGGGGGACAATGAGCAGTTCTTC. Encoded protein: CSVGWGDNEQFF.

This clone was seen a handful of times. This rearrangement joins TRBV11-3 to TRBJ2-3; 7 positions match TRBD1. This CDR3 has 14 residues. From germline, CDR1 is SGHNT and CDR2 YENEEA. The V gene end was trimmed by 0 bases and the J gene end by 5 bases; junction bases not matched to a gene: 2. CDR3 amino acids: CASSLESGGDTQYF. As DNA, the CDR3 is TGTGCCAGCAGCTTAGAATCAGGGGGAGATACGCAGTATTTT.

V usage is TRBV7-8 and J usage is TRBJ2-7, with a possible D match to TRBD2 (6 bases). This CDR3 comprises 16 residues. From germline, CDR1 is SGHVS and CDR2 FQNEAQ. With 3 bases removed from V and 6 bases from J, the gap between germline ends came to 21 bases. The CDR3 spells CASSLDPGKRGGEQYF. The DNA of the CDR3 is TGTGCCAGCAGCTTGGACCCCGGGAAAAGGGGAGGCGAGCAGTACTTC.

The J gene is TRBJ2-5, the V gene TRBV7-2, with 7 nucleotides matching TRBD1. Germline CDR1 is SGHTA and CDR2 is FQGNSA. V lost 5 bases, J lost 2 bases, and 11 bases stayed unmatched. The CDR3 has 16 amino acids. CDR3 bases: TGTGCCAGCAGCACAAGGGGACAGAGAATACAAGAGACCCAGTACTTC. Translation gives CASSTRGQRIQETQYF.

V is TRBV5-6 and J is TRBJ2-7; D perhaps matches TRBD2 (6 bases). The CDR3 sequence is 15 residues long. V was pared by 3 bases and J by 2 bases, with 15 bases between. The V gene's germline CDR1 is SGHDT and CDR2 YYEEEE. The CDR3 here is CASSSRRGWAYEQYF. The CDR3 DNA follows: TGTGCCAGCAGCTCCCGGCGGGGTTGGGCCTACGAGCAGTACTTC. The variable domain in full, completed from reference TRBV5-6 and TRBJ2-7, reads DAGVTQSPTHLIKTRGQQVTLRCSPKSGHDTVSWYQQALGQGPQFIFQYYEEEERQRGNFPDRFSGHQFPNYSSELNVNALLLGDSALYLCASSSRRGWAYEQYFGPGTRLTVT.